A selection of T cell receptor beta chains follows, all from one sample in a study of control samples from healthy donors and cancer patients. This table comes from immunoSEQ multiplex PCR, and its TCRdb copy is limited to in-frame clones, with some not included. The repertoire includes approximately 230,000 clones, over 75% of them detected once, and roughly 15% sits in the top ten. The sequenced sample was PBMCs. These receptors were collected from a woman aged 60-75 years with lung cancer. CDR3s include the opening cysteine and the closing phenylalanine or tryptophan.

CASSLEAGITDTQYF	TRBJ2-3	TRBV7-9
CANGQPYGYTF	TRBJ1-2	TRBV6-4
CASSSPAESAGYTF	TRBJ1-2	TRBV28
CASSLVAGQGETQYF	TRBJ2-5	TRBV5-6
CASSYMTVTEAFF	TRBJ1-1	TRBV6-6
CASSLDPGGAYEQYF	TRBJ2-7	TRBV5-4
CASSTDRAETQYF	TRBJ2-5	TRBV5-4
CAWSIDSNQPQHF	TRBJ1-5	TRBV30
CASSVRTAATNEKLFF	TRBJ1-4	TRBV2
CASTRGQGRLDNEQFF	TRBJ2-1	TRBV9
CASSLLYGGAYEQYF	TRBJ2-7	TRBV28
CASSQGRGGTEAFF	TRBJ1-1	TRBV3-1/TRBV3-2
CASSLEAGYEQYF	TRBJ2-7	TRBV11-3
CASSHAPGHSGRFHNEQFF	TRBJ2-1	TRBV6-6
CASSQERTGEGNTIYF	TRBJ1-3	TRBV4-1
CASSSLLGQAYNEQFF	TRBJ2-1	TRBV9
CATRDSGNTIYF	TRBJ1-3	TRBV24-1
CASSMGTGEAFF	TRBJ1-1	TRBV19
CASSQDLVGTDTQYF	TRBJ2-3	TRBV3-1/TRBV3-2
CASHRGSESTDTQYF	TRBJ2-3	TRBV5-4
CASSLDGANSYNEQFF	TRBJ2-1	TRBV5-1
CASSLIPSTGVGTDTQYF	TRBJ2-3	TRBV28
CASSLLRDRGYEQYF	TRBJ2-7	TRBV7-2
CASSFESPYGYTF	TRBJ1-2	TRBV12-3/TRBV12-4
CASSLTGTGAHEQYF	TRBJ2-7	TRBV7-9
CASSIETGRNGYTF	TRBJ1-2	TRBV19
CASIPDLLGDRASQAVSPLHF	TRBJ1-6	TRBV21-1
CSVLRGNGYEQYF	TRBJ2-7	TRBV29-1
CACFRGSEAFF	TRBJ1-1	TRBV6-5
CASRLDAGVGNQPQHF	TRBJ1-5	TRBV2
CASGLGDGAGDTQYF	TRBJ2-3	TRBV10-2
CASSFVGDTEAFF	TRBJ1-1	TRBV5-5
CASSLGRPLHEQYF	TRBJ2-7	TRBV5-1
CASSQDLGNGNEQYF	TRBJ2-7	TRBV4-2
CASSDSNRGTEAFF	TRBJ1-1	TRBV6-4
CASRKEVQGAGYTF	TRBJ1-2	TRBV9
CASITKPRGQETQYF	TRBJ2-5	TRBV27
CASRPRGTSGNTGELFF	TRBJ2-2	TRBV7-3
CASSLRQGNEKLFF	TRBJ1-4	TRBV7-9
CASSPGTGGGTEAFF	TRBJ1-1	TRBV27
CATSDSHRGGSPLHF	TRBJ1-6	TRBV24-1
CASSMVTGVSGNTIYF	TRBJ1-3	TRBV19
CASSLGQVPTYEQYF	TRBJ2-7	TRBV7-3
CASSPTRGANTIYF	TRBJ1-3	TRBV7-3
CATAVNAGEKLFF	TRBJ1-4	TRBV6-4
CASTEQGAVTEAFF	TRBJ1-1	TRBV6-6
CASSLDSGSYNEQFF	TRBJ2-1	TRBV5-4
CASLLGQNTEAFF	TRBJ1-1	TRBV18